Sequencing of this T cell receptor (beta chain) was carried out in a study of blood T cell repertoires in COVID-19 (TCRdb year 2020). Describing the broader study: Samples from collaborators originated in the United States, Italy and Spain and spanned both the acute and convalescent phases of COVID-19. The prospective study material was composed of cDNA or gDNA derived from T cells, B-cell-depleted T cells, or PBMCs. Deeply sampled blood TCRbeta repertoires from subjects exposed to, actively infected with, or recovered from COVID-19 were included in the dataset. A freely available public database, intended as a resource for researchers studying the immune response to SARS-CoV-2, is where the repertoires were released. Samples came from the ongoing ImmuneRACE study (first 160 participants) plus 1,254 subjects from 6 global collaborators. Nearly every sample came with metadata listing a de-identified subject ID, COVID-19 status, age in years and sex. Where HLA class I and class II types were available, the types were taken from metadata supplied by the sample provider, not from assay-based typing. Summary of the overall study and its limitations: The quantity of clinical and demographic metadata differed by source and by participant and was supplied without curation.

Per the germline V gene, LGHNA is the CDR1 and YNFKEQ is the CDR2. The CDR3 has 15 amino acids, counting the end cysteine and phenylalanine. Of the read, only the CDR3 DNA is kept; its 45 bases are in frame from base 1. From V the trimming removes 0 bases and from J it removes 7 bases, while the gene matches leave 5 bases of the junction unaccounted for. Each collaborating institution followed its own protocols to collect whole blood in K2EDTA tubes. Collaborator samples were shipped for TCRbeta analysis as frozen whole blood, isolated PBMCs, or DNA extracted from either sample type. As to this clone: Its antigen remains unidentified. No base quality values were provided; no much bigger clone lies one nucleotide off.

TCRbeta CDR3 regions were amplified from genomic DNA by means of the immunoSEQ Assay, a bias-controlled multiplex PCR. In the original analysis: Within the assay, amplification of reference gene primers was used to estimate how many nucleated cells each sample contained. Sequence reads were collapsed and filtered to measure the absolute abundance of every unique TCRbeta CDR3 rearrangement. Productive Simpson clonality was computed per sample as the square root of Simpson's diversity index over productive rearrangements. In its TCRdb copy, this immuneACCESS table keeps in-frame sequences only and misses some clones. Where compared with another copy, unresolved V genes explain less than half of these, and the others have no known cause. The V and J calls and clone size come from that table; D and trimming were worked out from the DNA. In this sample the table shows 50,000 to 75,000 clones, 73% of which occur a single time. The top ten constitute more than 15% of the sample.

This TCR was sampled from a woman aged 50 to 65 with active or convalescent COVID-19. The rearrangement combines TRBV4-2 with TRBJ1-4, with 7 central nucleotides matching TRBD1. The sequenced sample was peripheral blood. The nucleotides read TGTGCCAGCAGCCAAGATCCCCAGGGGGGTGAAAAACTGTTTTTT. It specifies CASSQDPQGGEKLFF.